One sample yielded the 29 T cell receptor beta chains listed below, sequenced in a study of blood T cell repertoires in COVID-19. TCRdb's copy holds only in-frame clones and misses some; the assay was immunoSEQ multiplex PCR. This table holds about 200,000 clones, around 79% found once. Material: peripheral blood. Every receptor here comes from a woman in her thirties or forties with COVID-19, enrolled during active disease.

CDR3 loop: CASSQVGGSGSSDTQYF. The CDR3 nucleotides read TGTGCCAGCAGCCAAGTAGGAGGTAGCGGGAGCTCAGATACGCAGTATTTT. This chain connects TRBV14 to TRBJ2-3; TRBD2 matches at 9 bases. J gave up 4 bases and V 1 base, and 9 bases lay outside the gene matches. Germline V gives CDR1 SGHDN, CDR2 FVKESK. This CDR3 region has 17 residues. The entire variable domain, with the rest obtained from reference TRBV14 and TRBJ2-3, is as follows: EAGVTQFPSHSVIEKGQTVTLRCDPISGHDNLYWYRRVMGKEIKFLLHFVKESKQDESGMPNNRFLAERTGGTYSTLKVQPAELEDSGVYFCASSQVGGSGSSDTQYFGPGTRLTVL.

This chain uses TRBV11-3 with TRBJ2-1, with a tentative D call TRBD2 (6 bases). This CDR3 spans 16 amino acids. The germline gives CDR1 SGHNT, CDR2 YENEEA. V was shortened by 1 base and J by 6 bases, with 16 bases between the two germline ends. CDR3 in amino acids: CASSLGGFGGLNEQFF. CDR3 bases: TGTGCCAGCAGCTTAGGGGGATTCGGGGGACTCAATGAGCAGTTCTTC. Drawing the rest from reference TRBV11-3 and TRBJ2-1, the complete variable domain is EAGVVQSPRYKIIEKKQPVAFWCNPISGHNTLYWYLQNLGQGPELLIRYENEEAVDDSQLPKDRFSAERLKGVDSTLKIQPAELGDSAVYLCASSLGGFGGLNEQFFGPGTRLTVL.

This clone was detected only once. The chain is built from TRBV5-1 and TRBJ2-7; D is perhaps TRBD2 (5 bases). V was shortened by 6 bases and J by 5 bases, with 15 bases between the two germline ends. Germline-derived CDR1 and CDR2 are SGHRS and YFSETQ. CDR3 size: 13 residues. CDR3 protein: CASTNEGDHEQYF. DNA of the CDR3: TGCGCCAGCACCAACGAGGGAGACCACGAGCAGTACTTC.

The chain joins TRBV10-2 to TRBJ2-4, with TRBD2 as a possible D gene (6 bases). Germline V gives CDR1 WSHSY, CDR2 SAAADI. V was trimmed by 8 bases and J by 8 bases, leaving 13 bases between them. The CDR3 consists of 12 residues. The CDR3 reads CASGPGGDIQYF. CDR3 sequence (DNA): TGCGCCAGCGGGCCTGGCGGGGACATTCAGTACTTC.

The table lists this clone with a few counts. The rearrangement uses TRBV13 and TRBJ2-7; TRBD2 aligns across 7 bases. Germline CDR1 and CDR2: PRHDT and FYEKMQ (reference sequence). J was trimmed by 2 bases and V by 3 bases; bases with no gene match: 7. This CDR3 comprises 15 residues. CDR3 DNA sequence: TGTGCCAGCAGCTTCTTCGGGAGGAAGGCCTACGAGCAGTACTTC. It encodes CASSFFGRKAYEQYF.

This clone was recorded a few times. The J gene is TRBJ2-1, the V gene TRBV29-1; possibly TRBD2 for D (7 bases). V was trimmed by 0 bases and J by 4 bases, leaving 13 bases between them. Germline loops: CDR1 SQVTM, CDR2 ANQGSEA. This CDR3 spans 15 amino acids. DNA of the CDR3: TGCAGCGTTGAAGATCGGGGGGCCTCTTACAATGAGCAGTTCTTC. It specifies CSVEDRGASYNEQFF.

In its sample, this clone was seen once. The chain employs TRBV21-1 and TRBJ1-4. TRBV21-1 is a documented pseudogene. This CDR3 has 15 residues. CDR3 bases: TGTGCCAGCAGCAAAGGGGCGGGACGGAATGAAAAACTGTTTTTT. It specifies CASSKGAGRNEKLFF.

This clone was observed once. The rearrangement uses TRBV9 and TRBJ2-1, with 8 nucleotides matching TRBD1. Germline V gives CDR1 SGDLS, CDR2 YYNGEE. The CDR3 has 15 residues. With V trimmed by 0 bases and J by 6 bases, 5 bases remained unmatched. In nucleotides, the CDR3 is TGTGCCAGCAGCGTAGGACAGGGGAATAGCAATGAGCAGTTCTTC. Protein sequence: CASSVGQGNSNEQFF.

The chain carries TRBV6-5 and TRBJ2-1; D is perhaps TRBD2 (7 bases). In germline, CDR1 is MNHEY, CDR2 SVGAGI. Trimming removed 8 bases from V and 3 bases from J, with 17 bases in between. CDR3 size: 15 residues. CDR3 sequence (DNA): TGTGCCAGCTCTTTAGAAGGGGGGGGCTACAATGAGCAGTTCTTC. Translated: CASSLEGGGYNEQFF.

There are a few counts of this clone. The CDR3 protein is CAWRMRDRGSTEAFF. The CDR3 bases are TGTGCCTGGCGCATGAGGGACAGGGGGTCCACTGAAGCTTTCTTT. The chain employs TRBV30 and TRBJ1-1; 11 nucleotides align to TRBD1. This CDR3 is built from 15 residues. CDR1 and CDR2 from the germline V gene are GTSNPN and SVGIG (reference sequence). V gave up 5 bases and J gave up 4 bases; unmatched junction bases: 9.

This clone came up once. This rearrangement joins TRBV27 to TRBJ1-2; 9 bases align to TRBD1. The junction had 4 bases not matched to a gene; V was cut back by 4 bases and J by 4 bases. Germline CDR1 reads MNHEY; CDR2 reads SMNVEV (reference sequence). This CDR3 region has 14 residues. The DNA for the CDR3 is TGTGCCAGCAGTTGGTCGACAGGGGGCTATGGCTACACCTTC. This translates into CASSWSTGGYGYTF.

The V and J genes are TRBV30 and TRBJ1-2; D ambiguous. The V and J ends lost 2 bases and 5 bases respectively, with 15 bases between them. This CDR3 is 14 amino acids long. The V gene's germline CDR1 is GTSNPN and CDR2 SVGIG (reference sequence). The CDR3 region is CAWSPQNALYGYTF. CDR3 sequence (DNA): TGTGCCTGGAGTCCGCAGAATGCCTTATATGGCTACACCTTC.

The chain links TRBV5-1 to TRBJ2-5; D is possibly TRBD2 (6 bases). Germline lookup yields CDR1 SGHRS and CDR2 YFSETQ. Trimming cost V 4 bases and J 2 bases, with 15 bases left between them. The CDR3 consists of 15 residues. The CDR3 is CASSRGSGGQETQYF. CDR3 DNA: TGCGCCAGCAGCCGGGGTTCCGGAGGGCAAGAGACCCAGTACTTC.

The V and J genes are TRBV23-1 and TRBJ2-7, with 9 bases lining up with TRBD1. TRBV23-1 is filed as an ORF, its function uncertain. Trimming removed 2 bases from V and 6 bases from J; junction bases left unmatched: 17. The CDR3 spans 18 residues. DNA of the CDR3: TGCGCCAGCAGTCAAACCGAGCCCCCCGGACAGGGGCTGAGCGAGCAGTACTTC. Its translation is CASSQTEPPGQGLSEQYF.

V usage is TRBV5-1 and J usage is TRBJ2-1, with TRBD2 identical over 8 bases. Germline CDR1 and CDR2: SGHRS and YFSETQ. The CDR3 consists of 15 residues. Trimming took 4 bases from V and 2 from J; bases not matched to a gene: 5. The CDR3 reads CASSPTSGTYNEQFF. DNA of the CDR3: TGCGCCAGCAGCCCTACTAGCGGAACCTACAATGAGCAGTTCTTC.

The chain is built from TRBV2 and TRBJ1-6; no reliable D call. There are 15 residues in the CDR3. Between the trimmed V and J ends, which lost 1 base and 8 bases, there was a span of 12 bases. The germline CDR1 and CDR2 sequences are SNHLY and FYNNEI. In DNA, the CDR3 is TGTGCCAGCAGTGAAGGTCCCTCCGTTGATTCACCCCTCCACTTT. This sequence encodes CASSEGPSVDSPLHF. Based on the CDR3 plus reference TRBV2 and TRBJ1-6, the full variable domain is EPEVTQTPSHQVTQMGQEVILRCVPISNHLYFYWYRQILGQKVEFLVSFYNNEISEKSEIFDDQFSVERPDGSNFTLKIRSTKLEDSAMYFCASSEGPSVDSPLHFGNGTRLTVT.

This sequence joins TRBV6-6 and TRBJ2-7, with TRBD1 matching 7 bases. With V trimmed by 5 bases and J by 1 base, 8 bases remained unmatched. The V gene's germline CDR1 is MNHNY and CDR2 SVGAGI (reference sequence). This CDR3 spans 15 amino acids. CDR3 amino acids: CASSPTGPPSYEQYF. The CDR3 coding sequence is TGTGCCAGCAGTCCGACAGGGCCCCCTTCCTACGAGCAGTACTTC.

This clone was detected once. The chain employs TRBV30 and TRBJ1-2; perhaps TRBD1 as D (6 bases). The CDR3 has 15 residues. CDR1 is GTSNPN and CDR2 is SVGIG in the germline V gene (reference sequence). Deletions cut 3 bases from V and 7 bases from J, with 21 bases between. The DNA for the CDR3 is TGTGCCTGGAGAAGAGGACAGCCGACGGTCGGTGGCTACACCTTC. Protein: CAWRRGQPTVGGYTF.

The V call is TRBV5-1, the J call TRBJ2-5; maybe TRBD1 (6 bases). The CDR3 has 14 residues. Germline assignment: CDR1 SGHRS and CDR2 YFSETQ. The V and J ends lost 0 bases and 5 bases respectively, with 11 bases between them. The CDR3 loop is CASSLGGGRETQYF. The CDR3 coding sequence is TGCGCCAGCAGCTTGGGTGGGGGCAGGGAGACCCAGTACTTC.

This sequence joins TRBV18 and TRBJ1-6; 8 bases agree with TRBD1. Germline V gives CDR1 KGHSH, CDR2 LQKENI. The V and J ends lost 6 bases and 12 bases, in that order; junction bases with no gene match: 10. The CDR3 consists of 14 residues. CDR3 nucleotides: TGTGCCAGCTCGCTGCAGGACAGGGAGCGACCCCTCCACTTT. This sequence encodes CASSLQDRERPLHF.

The chain is built from TRBV27 and TRBJ1-6; tentative D call: TRBD1 (6 bases). Deletions cut 5 bases from V and 5 bases from J, with 13 bases between. CDR3 size: 15 residues. Germline-derived CDR1 and CDR2 are MNHEY and SMNVEV (reference sequence). This chain's CDR3 is CASSRLGGDNSPLHF. DNA for the CDR3: TGTGCCAGCAGTCGTCTAGGGGGGGATAATTCACCCCTCCACTTT.

This chain joins TRBV27 and TRBJ2-7; weak D call: TRBD1 (5 bases). The CDR3 has 14 residues. V was shortened by 3 bases and J by 7 bases, with 16 bases between the two germline ends. Per germline, CDR1 MNHEY and CDR2 SMNVEV (reference sequence). The DNA of the CDR3 is TGTGCCAGCAGTTTTGGACACTTAAACGGGGAGCAGTACTTC. Protein product: CASSFGHLNGEQYF.

This chain joins TRBV7-9 and TRBJ2-3, with 8 bases identical to TRBD2. CDR3 length equals 16 residues. Unmatched junction bases numbered 5, after V lost 3 bases and J lost 0 bases. The germline CDR1 and CDR2 sequences are SEHNR and FQNEAQ (reference sequence). CDR3 coding DNA: TGTGCCAGCAGCTTCTCGAGCGGGAGTAGCACAGATACGCAGTATTTT. Translating it yields CASSFSSGSSTDTQYF.

There are a few counts of this clone. The chain employs TRBV5-1 and TRBJ2-3, with 12 bases aligning to TRBD2. V lost 4 bases and J lost 2; bases outside the gene matches: 5. The CDR3 has 16 amino acids. CDR1 SGHRS and CDR2 YFSETQ come from the germline V gene. The CDR3 sequence is CASSPGTSGLTDTQYF. DNA for the CDR3: TGCGCCAGCAGCCCGGGGACTAGCGGGCTCACAGATACGCAGTATTTT.

The gene calls are TRBV27 and TRBJ2-2, with TRBD2 identical over 10 bases. Trimming took 3 bases from V and 7 from J; bases not matched to a gene: 5. Germline assignment: CDR1 MNHEY and CDR2 SMNVEV (reference sequence). The CDR3 length is 15 residues. CDR3: CASSFLAGAGGELFF. The CDR3 DNA sequence: TGTGCCAGCAGTTTTCTAGCGGGGGCGGGCGGGGAGCTGTTTTTT.

The chain carries TRBV7-2 and TRBJ2-3, with 8 bases identical to TRBD2. Germline V gene sequence: CDR1 SGHTA, CDR2 FQGNSA. The CDR3 spans 16 residues. With 5 bases clipped from V and 4 bases from J, the junction kept 11 bases outside the gene matches. This CDR3 is CASSRISGKKPDTQYF. DNA of the CDR3: TGTGCCAGCAGCCGGATTAGCGGGAAGAAACCAGATACGCAGTATTTT.

The chain uses TRBV6-5 and TRBJ2-1, with 10 bases aligning to TRBD1. J lost 8 bases, V lost 6 bases, and 1 base had no gene match. Germline loops: CDR1 MNHEY, CDR2 SVGAGI. The CDR3 is 12 residues long. The CDR3 DNA reads as TGTGCCAGCAGAGGGACAGGGGATGAGCAGTTCTTC. Protein sequence: CASRGTGDEQFF.

V and J are TRBV3-1 (or the pseudogene TRBV3-2) and TRBJ2-1, with 9 nucleotides matching TRBD2. The CDR3 sequence is 16 residues long. CDR1 is LGHDT, CDR2 YNNKEL, per germline (reference sequence). V was clipped by 7 bases and J by 7 bases; unmatched bases: 14. CDR3 nucleotide sequence: TGTGCCAGCACCCAGGGGGGCGGGAGGGTAAGGAATGAGCAGTTCTTC. This translates into CASTQGGGRVRNEQFF.

Only a few counts were recorded for this clone. The chain has TRBV6-2 or TRBV6-3 and TRBJ2-4; D gene ambiguous. V lost 4 bases and J 0 bases, leaving 10 bases between the germline ends. This CDR3 spans 15 amino acids. CDR1 is MNHEY, CDR2 SVGEGT, per germline. The CDR3 DNA reads TGTGCCAGCAGTTCCCCTTCGGTAGCCAAAAACATTCAGTACTTC. Its protein product is CASSSPSVAKNIQYF.